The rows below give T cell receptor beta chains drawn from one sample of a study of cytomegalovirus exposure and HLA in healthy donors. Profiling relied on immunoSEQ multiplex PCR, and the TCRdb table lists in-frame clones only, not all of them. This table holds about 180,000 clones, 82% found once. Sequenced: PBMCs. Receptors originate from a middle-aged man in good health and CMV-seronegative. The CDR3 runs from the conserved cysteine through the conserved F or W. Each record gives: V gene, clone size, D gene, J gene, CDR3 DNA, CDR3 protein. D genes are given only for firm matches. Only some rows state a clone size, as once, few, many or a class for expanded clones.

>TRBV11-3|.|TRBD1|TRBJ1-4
TGTGCCAGCAGCTTAGACGAAGGGGGCCGGAGTGAAAAACTGTTTTTT
CASSLDEGGRSEKLFF
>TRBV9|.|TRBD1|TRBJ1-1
TGTGCCAGCAGCGTAGCGACAGGGATGAACACTGAAGCTTTCTTT
CASSVATGMNTEAFF
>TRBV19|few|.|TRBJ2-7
TGTGCCAGTCGTGGGGCTCCATACTACGAGCAGTACTTC
CASRGAPYYEQYF
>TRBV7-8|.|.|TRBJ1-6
TGTGCCAGCAGCCCATGGCCCAAGGGCCACAGGGATAATTCACCCCTCCACTTT
CASSPWPKGHRDNSPLHF
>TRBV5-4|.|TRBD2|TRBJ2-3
TGTGCCAGCAGCCCCGGGGGTAGCGGGGCCTCTAGCACAGATACGCAGTATTTT
CASSPGGSGASSTDTQYF
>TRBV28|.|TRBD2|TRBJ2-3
TGTGCCAGCAGTGATAGGACTAGCGGCACAGATACGCAGTATTTT
CASSDRTSGTDTQYF
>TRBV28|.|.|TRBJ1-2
TGTGCCAGCAGTTTGGAGGGGCTTGGCTACACCTTC
CASSLEGLGYTF
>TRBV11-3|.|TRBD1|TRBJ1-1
TGTGCCAGCAGCTTCGGGACAGGGGGCTCGGACACTGAAGCTTTCTTT
CASSFGTGGSDTEAFF
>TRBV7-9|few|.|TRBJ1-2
TGTGCCAGCAGCTTGGCGGGACTGCTTTATGGCTACACCTTC
CASSLAGLLYGYTF
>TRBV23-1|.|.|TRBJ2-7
TGCGCCAGCAGTCGCAAACTCTTTCCCTTGGTCAGGGGGCTAGCGGTAACCTACGAGCAGTACTTC
CASSRKLFPLVRGLAVTYEQYF
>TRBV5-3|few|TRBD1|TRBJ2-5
TGTGCCAGAAGCTTGGACAGGGGAGAGACCCAGTACTTC
CARSLDRGETQYF
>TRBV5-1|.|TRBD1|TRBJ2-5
TGCGCCAGCAGCCTTCAACAGGGGAAAGAGACCCAGTACTTC
CASSLQQGKETQYF
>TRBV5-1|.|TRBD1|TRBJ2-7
TGCGCCAGCAGCTGGGGACAGTATGGAAACGAGCAGTACTTC
CASSWGQYGNEQYF
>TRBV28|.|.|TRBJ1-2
TGTGCCAGCAGCCCTCAGCGGACTACGGCCTATGGCTACACCTTC
CASSPQRTTAYGYTF
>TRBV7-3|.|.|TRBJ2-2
TGTGCCAGCAGCTTGGGCCCTAAAACCGGGGAGCTGTTTTTT
CASSLGPKTGELFF
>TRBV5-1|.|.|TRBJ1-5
TGCGCCAGCAGCTTGGACAGGAGCAATCAGCCCCAGCATTTT
CASSLDRSNQPQHF
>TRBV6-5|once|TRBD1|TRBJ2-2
TGTGCCAGCAGCCCGGACAGGCCGAACACCGGGGAGCTGTTTTTT
CASSPDRPNTGELFF
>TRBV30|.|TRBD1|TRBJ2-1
TGTGCCTGGAGTAGTCAGGGGGCCGGAGATGAGCAGTTCTTC
CAWSSQGAGDEQFF
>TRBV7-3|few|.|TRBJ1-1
TGTGCCAGCAGAAGCCATGCTGGGCTGAACACTGAAGCTTTCTTT
CASRSHAGLNTEAFF
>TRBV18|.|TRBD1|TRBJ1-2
TGTGCCAGCTCACCCGAGGGGGCCGTGGGAGGCTACACCTTC
CASSPEGAVGGYTF
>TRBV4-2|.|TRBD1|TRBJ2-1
TGTGCCAGCAGCGGCCGGGACAGGGGTTACAATGAGCAGTTCTTC
CASSGRDRGYNEQFF
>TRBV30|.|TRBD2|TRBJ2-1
TGTGCCTTTGAGCGGGGGGGCAACAATGAGCAGTTCTTC
CAFERGGNNEQFF
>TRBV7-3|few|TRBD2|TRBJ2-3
TGTGCCAGCAGCCGGGGGGCAGATACGCAGTATTTT
CASSRGADTQYF
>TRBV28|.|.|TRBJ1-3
TGTGCCAGCATAGAGATGGCTGGAAACACCATATATTTT
CASIEMAGNTIYF
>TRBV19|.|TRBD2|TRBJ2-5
TGTGCCACACTAGCGGGGGGGCCGGGCCAAGAGACCCAGTACTTC
CATLAGGPGQETQYF
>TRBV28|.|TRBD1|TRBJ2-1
TGTGCCAGCAGTTTAGTTTTTGGGGCAGGGGGTGAGTTCTTC
CASSLVFGAGGEFF
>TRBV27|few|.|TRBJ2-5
TGTGCCAGCAGTCTCCGGACGGGGTTTGAGACCCAGTACTTC
CASSLRTGFETQYF
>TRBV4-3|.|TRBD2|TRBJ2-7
TGCGCCAGCAGCCAAGAATCTGCTAGCGGACCCTACGAGCAGTACTTC
CASSQESASGPYEQYF
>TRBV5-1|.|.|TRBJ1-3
TGCGCCAGCAGCTTGGTGGAAGCCAGGGACACCATATATTTT
CASSLVEARDTIYF
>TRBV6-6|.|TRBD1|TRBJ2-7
TGTGCCAGCAGTAGACAGGGATATTACTACGAGCAGTACTTC
CASSRQGYYYEQYF
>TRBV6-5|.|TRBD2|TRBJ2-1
TGTGCCAGCAGTTACGTTGGCGGGAGTCTCAATGAGCAGTTCTTC
CASSYVGGSLNEQFF
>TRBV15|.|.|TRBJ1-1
TGTGCCACCAGCAGAGAAATACGGGGTACCACTGAAGCTTTCTTT
CATSREIRGTTEAFF
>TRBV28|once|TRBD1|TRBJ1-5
TGTGCCAGCAGTTTAAGACAGGGGGCAGGCAATCAGCCCCAGCATTTT
CASSLRQGAGNQPQHF
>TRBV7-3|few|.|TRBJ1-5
TGTGCCAGCACCCGAGCACCGGGAAGAGAGAGCAATCAGCCCCAGCATTTT
CASTRAPGRESNQPQHF
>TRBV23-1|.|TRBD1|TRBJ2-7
TGCGCCAGCAGTCACGCCGACAGGGGGGCAATCTCCTACGAGCAGTACTTC
CASSHADRGAISYEQYF